This entry is about one T cell receptor (beta chain). This sample was taken from a study of blood T cell repertoires in COVID-19. The overall study: There were acute and convalescent COVID-19 samples, and they came from the United States, Italy and Spain. PBMCs, B-cell-depleted T cells, or T cells were the source of the cDNA or gDNA that made up the material.

Methods used by the authors: Reference gene primer amplification in the assay estimated nucleated cell counts. The table came from immunoSEQ multiplex PCR; TCRdb's copy has only in-frame clones and leaves some out. That table furnishes V, J and clone size, whereas the DNA furnished D and trimming. Among around 160,000 clones listed, about 86% were seen once. The J segment lost 5 bases and the V segment lost 4 bases, leaving 8 bases of the junction unmatched. Germline V CDR1 and CDR2: LGHNA, YSLEER. The CDR3 loop spans 15 amino acids. The chain joins TRBV4-3 to TRBJ2-7, with 10 bases that match TRBD1. The clonotype comes from an elderly woman with acute or convalescent COVID-19. The sample consisted of peripheral blood. The CDR3 sequence: CASSRSRTGGHEQYF. The CDR3 nucleotides are TGCGCCAGCAGCCGCTCGAGGACAGGGGGACACGAGCAGTACTTC.